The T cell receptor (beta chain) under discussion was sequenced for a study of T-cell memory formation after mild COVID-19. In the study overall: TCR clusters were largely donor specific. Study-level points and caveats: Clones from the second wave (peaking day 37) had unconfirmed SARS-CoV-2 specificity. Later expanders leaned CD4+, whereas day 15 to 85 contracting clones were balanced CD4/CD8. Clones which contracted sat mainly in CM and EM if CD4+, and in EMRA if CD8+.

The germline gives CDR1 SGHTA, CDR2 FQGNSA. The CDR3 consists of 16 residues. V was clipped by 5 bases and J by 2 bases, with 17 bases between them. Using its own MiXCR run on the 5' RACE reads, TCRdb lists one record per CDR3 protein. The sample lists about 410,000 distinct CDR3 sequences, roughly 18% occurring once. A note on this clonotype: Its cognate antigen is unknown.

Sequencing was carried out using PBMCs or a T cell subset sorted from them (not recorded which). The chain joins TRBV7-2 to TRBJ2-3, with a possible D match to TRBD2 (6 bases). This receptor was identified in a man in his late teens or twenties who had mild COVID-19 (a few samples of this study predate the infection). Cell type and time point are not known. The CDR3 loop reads CASSPLGGTNTDTQYF. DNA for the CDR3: TGTGCCAGCAGCCCCCTCGGGGGAACGAACACAGATACGCAGTATTTT. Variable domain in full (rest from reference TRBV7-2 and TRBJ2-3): GAGVSQSPSNKVTEKGKDVELRCDPISGHTALYWYRQSLGQGLEFLIYFQGNSAPDKSGLPSDRFSAERTGGSVSTLTIQRTQQEDSAVYLCASSPLGGTNTDTQYFGPGTRLTVL.